The 24 T cell receptor beta chains given below trace back to one sample, sequenced in a study of T cells in Graves' hyperthyroidism and ophthalmopathy. Authors of the study amplified TCR beta CDR3 regions from RNA transcripts. Researchers ran a first-round RT-PCR on the TCR CDR3 using the HTBI primer set. TCRdb called the multiplex PCR reads again in MiXCR, with one record for every CDR3 protein. In the table there are around 690,000 distinct CDR3 sequences, 15% to 20% of which are singletons. The specimen was blood. The source is a man in his fifties or sixties with Graves' hyperthyroidism.

This clonotype has just a few counts. The chain uses TRBV25-1 and TRBJ2-7; D gene uncertain. The CDR3 runs 13 residues. CDR1 and CDR2 (germline): MGHDK, SYGVNS. Trimming stripped 2 bases from V and 4 bases from J, with 9 bases between. The CDR3 DNA reads TGTGCCAGCAGTGAAGCGGTAGGTTACGAGCAGTACTTC. Encoded protein: CASSEAVGYEQYF.

This clonotype was found many times. This rearrangement joins TRBV10-1 to TRBJ2-7, with 8 bases aligning to TRBD2. CDR1 WNHNN and CDR2 SYGVQD come from the germline V gene (reference sequence). The CDR3 sequence is 12 residues long. V lost 11 bases, J lost 2 bases, and 5 bases stayed unmatched. DNA for the CDR3: TGCGCCGGTCGACTAGCGACCTACGAGCAGTACTTC. It encodes CAGRLATYEQYF.

This clonotype came up many times. V and J are TRBV10-3 and TRBJ1-1; 7 bases align to TRBD1. The ends lost 6 bases at V and 2 bases at J; junction bases unmatched: 9. Germline values: CDR1 ENHRY, CDR2 SYGVKD. The CDR3 loop spans 15 amino acids. CDR3 residues: CAISSPGTVNTEAFF. The CDR3 coding sequence is TGTGCCATCAGCTCTCCCGGGACAGTTAACACTGAAGCTTTCTTT.

V is TRBV30 and J is TRBJ1-5; D is unresolved. Trimming pared 1 base from V and 0 bases from J, leaving 4 bases between. CDR3 length: 13 amino acids. Germline CDR1 GTSNPN, CDR2 SVGIG (reference sequence). The CDR3 loop reads CAWSANSNQPQHF. The CDR3 DNA sequence: TGTGCCTGGAGTGCAAATAGCAATCAGCCCCAGCATTTT.

The chain recombines TRBV27 with TRBJ1-4; D is unresolved. The V gene's germline CDR1 is MNHEY and CDR2 SMNVEV (reference sequence). The CDR3 covers 13 residues. V was pared by 6 bases and J by 7 bases, with 12 bases between. CDR3 DNA sequence: TGTGCCAGCAGACTCCCCGAAGGTGAAAAACTGTTTTTT. It specifies CASRLPEGEKLFF.

This clonotype was seen repeatedly, ten times or more. This chain joins TRBV7-8 and TRBJ2-7, with 10 positions matching TRBD2. The junction had 9 bases not matched to a gene; V was cut back by 1 base and J by 3 bases. The CDR3 spans 17 residues. Germline V gene data show CDR1 as SGHVS and CDR2 as FQNEAQ. CDR3 DNA: TGTGCCAGCAGCTTAGTAGGAGGTACTAGCGGGATCTACGAGCAGTACTTC. Protein sequence: CASSLVGGTSGIYEQYF.

This clonotype was observed many times. The chain links TRBV6-2 or TRBV6-3 to TRBJ1-2, with D unresolved. Looked up from germline, CDR1 is MNHEY and CDR2 is SVGEGT. The ends were cut back, 2 bases at V and 4 bases at J, with 11 bases in the middle. The CDR3 consists of 14 residues. CDR3 in amino acids: CASSYHPGSYGYTF. CDR3 bases: TGTGCCAGCAGTTACCATCCGGGTAGCTATGGCTACACCTTC.

A few counts support this clonotype. V usage is TRBV3-1 and J usage is TRBJ2-5; the D is unclear. Per the germline V gene, CDR1 is LGHDT and CDR2 is YNNKEL (reference sequence). The CDR3 sequence is 12 residues long. Trimming stripped 4 bases from V and 5 bases from J, with 8 bases between. CDR3: CASSLFEETQYF. Here the CDR3 DNA reads TGTGCCAGCAGCCTTTTCGAGGAGACCCAGTACTTC.

The gene calls are TRBV4-2 and TRBJ1-2; TRBD1 agrees at 9 bases. CDR1 is LGHNA and CDR2 is YNFKEQ in the germline V gene. The J segment lost 2 bases and the V segment lost 0 bases, leaving 1 base of the junction unmatched. The CDR3 runs to 15 residues. CDR3 DNA sequence: TGTGCCAGCAGCCAAGAAACAGGGGGCAACTATGGCTACACCTTC. It specifies CASSQETGGNYGYTF.

The CDR3 DNA follows: TGCAGCGTTGCTACATACGACTCTGGAAACACCATATATTTT. Encoded protein: CSVATYDSGNTIYF. The chain employs TRBV29-1 and TRBJ1-3; no firm D call. The CDR3 extends over 14 amino acids. The V end lost 4 bases, the J end lost 0 bases, and 10 bases lay between the germline ends. Germline V gives CDR1 SQVTM, CDR2 ANQGSEA.

This clonotype was picked up many times. This chain links TRBV9 with TRBJ2-5, with D tentatively TRBD1 (6 bases). The V gene lost 4 bases and the J gene lost 4 bases, with 11 bases spanning the gap. This CDR3 has 13 amino acids. Germline V gene lookup returns CDR1 SGDLS and CDR2 YYNGEE. In nucleotides, the CDR3 is TGTGCCAGCAGCCCCAGACAGGCAGAGACCCAGTACTTC. Its protein product is CASSPRQAETQYF.

The chain has TRBV3-1 and TRBJ1-4, with a tentative D call TRBD1 (6 bases). Looked up from germline, CDR1 is LGHDT and CDR2 is YNNKEL (reference sequence). The CDR3 loop spans 16 amino acids. V was clipped by 0 bases and J by 7 bases, with 15 bases between them. This chain's CDR3 is CASSQDLPGAPEKLFF. In DNA form, the CDR3 reads TGTGCCAGCAGCCAAGATCTTCCGGGGGCGCCTGAAAAACTGTTTTTT.

The sample holds a few counts of this clonotype. This sequence joins TRBV19 and TRBJ2-5; 10 nucleotides agree with TRBD1. Trimming took 4 bases from V and 4 from J; bases not matched to a gene: 3. CDR3 size: 14 residues. CDR1 is LNHDA, CDR2 SQIVND, per germline (reference sequence). CDR3 in DNA: TGTGCCAGTAGTACGACAGGGGGCGGAGAGACCCAGTACTTC. The encoded protein is CASSTTGGGETQYF.

The chain couples TRBV20-1 to TRBJ1-5; 10 bases match TRBD1. V lost 6 bases to trimming and J lost 3 bases; unmatched junction nucleotides: 11. The CDR3 sequence is 16 residues long. Germline CDR1 DFQATT, CDR2 SNEGSKA (reference sequence). Written as DNA, the CDR3 is TGCAGTGCCCTTAGACAGGGGGCGAGGTTCAATCAGCCCCAGCATTTT. Protein product: CSALRQGARFNQPQHF.

The rearrangement joins TRBV7-9 to TRBJ1-2, with D possibly being TRBD1 (5 bases). Trimming removed 3 bases from V and 4 bases from J, with 12 bases in between. CDR3 length equals 14 residues. Germline CDR1 and CDR2: SEHNR and FQNEAQ (reference sequence). The CDR3 bases are TGTGCCAGCAGCTTGAGATCGACAGTCTATGGCTACACCTTC. Its protein is CASSLRSTVYGYTF. The complete variable domain, with remaining parts taken from reference TRBV7-9 and TRBJ1-2, reads DTGVSQNPRHKITKRGQNVTFRCDPISEHNRLYWYRQTLGQGPEFLTYFQNEAQLEKSRLLSDRFSAERPKGSFSTLEIQRTEQGDSAMYLCASSLRSTVYGYTFGSGTRLTVV.

This clonotype was counted a few times. The J gene is TRBJ2-6, the V gene TRBV9; D uncertain. The length of the CDR3 is 17 residues. Deletions cut 0 bases from V and 0 bases from J, with 10 bases between. CDR1 is SGDLS and CDR2 is YYNGEE in the germline V gene. CDR3 in DNA: TGTGCCAGCAGCGTAGGCGCAGGCGTCTCTGGGGCCAACGTCCTGACTTTC. Amino acid sequence: CASSVGAGVSGANVLTF.

This clonotype has a count of ten or more. The chain employs TRBV9 and TRBJ2-7; 9 bases are a match to TRBD2. This CDR3 region has 16 residues. CDR1 and CDR2 (germline): SGDLS, YYNGEE. V gave up 0 bases and J gave up 3 bases; unmatched junction bases: 7. This CDR3 reads CASSVGLAGNLYEQYF. CDR3 in DNA: TGTGCCAGCAGCGTAGGCCTAGCGGGAAACCTCTACGAGCAGTACTTC.

At least ten counts were recorded for this clonotype. A junction end diverges from the germline sequence, so it may reflect a read error. The rearrangement uses TRBV12-3 or TRBV12-4 and TRBJ2-1; 7 nucleotides align to TRBD2. The CDR3 extends over 13 amino acids. The CDR3 coding sequence is TGTGCCAGCAGTCTAGCGGCGCACACCGAGCAGTTCTTC. It is translated as CASSLAAHTEQFF.

Remarks on this clonotype: Without the conserved terminal phenylalanine or tryptophan, this CDR3 likely stems from a read error. The rearrangement uses TRBV7-8 and TRBJ1-3; maybe TRBD1 (5 bases). Germline values: CDR1 SGHVS, CDR2 FQNEAQ. The V gene lost 5 bases and the J gene lost 3 bases, with 17 bases spanning the gap. This CDR3 has 16 residues. CDR3 residues: CASSPMGGALGNTIYC. DNA of the CDR3: TGTGCCAGCAGCCCCATGGGTGGGGCGCTTGGAAACACCATATATTGT.

This clonotype was seen many times. This chain uses TRBV9 with TRBJ2-2; 8 bases are a match to TRBD2. The CDR3 covers 15 residues. Trimming at V came to 6 bases and at J to 4 bases, leaving 8 bases not matched to a gene. Germline values: CDR1 SGDLS, CDR2 YYNGEE. The DNA of the CDR3 is TGTGCCAGCATGGCGGGAGGTGGCGGCACCGGGGAGCTGTTTTTT. Translation gives CASMAGGGGTGELFF.

This clonotype was picked up a small number of times. The V call is TRBV7-9, the J call TRBJ2-5; D is unresolved. Germline V CDR1 and CDR2: SEHNR, FQNEAQ (reference sequence). Trimming left V 3 bases short and J 5 bases short, with 13 bases between. This CDR3 is 14 amino acids long. The CDR3 here is CASSFWSPGETQYF. CDR3 nucleotide sequence: TGTGCCAGCAGCTTTTGGTCCCCCGGGGAGACCCAGTACTTC.

The rearrangement uses TRBV4-1 and TRBJ2-7; possibly TRBD1 for D (6 bases). V dropped 4 bases and J dropped 0 bases, with 13 bases sitting between them. The CDR3 runs 15 residues. Germline lookup yields CDR1 MGHRA and CDR2 YSYEKL. The CDR3 spells CASSPQTDSSYEQYF. Here the CDR3 DNA reads TGCGCCAGCAGCCCCCAGACGGACAGCTCCTACGAGCAGTACTTC.

This clonotype was seen at least ten times. The V call is TRBV28, the J call TRBJ2-2, with D tentatively TRBD2 (5 bases). This CDR3 has 12 residues. CDR1 MDHEN and CDR2 SYDVKM come from the germline V gene. V was clipped by 5 bases and J by 8 bases, with 9 bases between them. CDR3 residues: CASSSPGGELFF. The CDR3, as DNA: TGTGCCAGCAGTAGTCCGGGAGGGGAGCTGTTTTTT.

Only a few counts were recorded for this clonotype. The chain links TRBV3-1 to TRBJ1-2, with D perhaps TRBD1 (6 bases). The CDR3 is 13 residues long. Germline V CDR1 and CDR2: LGHDT, YNNKEL (reference sequence). Deletions cut 6 bases from V and 4 bases from J, with 12 bases between. Written as DNA, the CDR3 is TGTGCCAGCAGACCCGGACAGACCTATGGCTACACCTTC. This gives the protein CASRPGQTYGYTF. Drawing the rest from reference TRBV3-1 and TRBJ1-2, the complete variable domain is DTAVSQTPKYLVTQMGNDKSIKCEQNLGHDTMYWYKQDSKKFLKIMFSYNNKELIINETVPNRFSPKSPDKAHLNLHINSLELGDSAVYFCASRPGQTYGYTFGSGTRLTVV.